This T cell receptor (beta chain) was recovered during a study of CD8 T cells in ankylosing spondylitis. General study points: Characteristic of ankylosing spondylitis blood, it appeared, was a TCR beta motif comprising about eight highly homologous variants. In reactive arthritis synovial fluid and blood, some motif variants had been reported before. Disease-linked clones reportedly showed significant enrichment in matched ankylosing spondylitis synovial fluid. Disease-linked clones had a CD8+ phenotype and relatively low frequency in peripheral blood.

Researchers built TCR beta libraries using quantitative 5'-RACE with molecular barcodes. MiXCR, applied by TCRdb to the 5' RACE reads, yields one record per CDR3 protein. The sample lists about 400,000 distinct CDR3 sequences; approximately 20% were seen once. For this clonotype: Its antigen is still unknown.

CDR1 is ENHRY, CDR2 SYGVKD, per germline. CDR3 length equals 13 residues. Deletions cut 5 bases from V and 7 bases from J, with 15 bases between. The TCR sequence derives from a male donor with ankylosing spondylitis. Sequencing was performed on blood, either unsorted or a sorted T cell fraction (not recorded which). This chain joins TRBV10-3 and TRBJ2-7; D possibly uses TRBD1 or TRBD2 (5 bases each). The CDR3 sequence is CAISPGRDGEQYF. The CDR3 DNA reads TGTGCCATCAGTCCCGGACGGGACGGTGAGCAGTACTTC.